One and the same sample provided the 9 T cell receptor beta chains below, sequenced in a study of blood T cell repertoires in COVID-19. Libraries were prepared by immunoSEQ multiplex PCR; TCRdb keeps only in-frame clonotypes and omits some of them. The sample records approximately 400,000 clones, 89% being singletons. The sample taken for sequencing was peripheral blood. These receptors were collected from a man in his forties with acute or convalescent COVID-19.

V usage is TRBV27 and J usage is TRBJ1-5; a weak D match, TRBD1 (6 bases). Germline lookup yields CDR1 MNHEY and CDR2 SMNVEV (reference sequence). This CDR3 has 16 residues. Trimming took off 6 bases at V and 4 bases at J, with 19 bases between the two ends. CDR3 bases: TGTGCCAGCAGAGGTAACAGGGTTCTGGGAAATCAGCCCCAGCATTTT. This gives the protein CASRGNRVLGNQPQHF.

The CDR3 is CASSVGTGVNEQYF. The CDR3 DNA follows: TGTGCCAGCAGTGTCGGAACAGGGGTCAACGAGCAGTACTTC. V and J are TRBV7-9 and TRBJ2-7; 7 bases map to TRBD1. The CDR3 runs to 14 residues. The germline V gene has CDR1 SEHNR and CDR2 FQNEAQ (reference sequence). The V and J ends lost 6 bases and 5 bases, in that order; junction bases with no gene match: 10.

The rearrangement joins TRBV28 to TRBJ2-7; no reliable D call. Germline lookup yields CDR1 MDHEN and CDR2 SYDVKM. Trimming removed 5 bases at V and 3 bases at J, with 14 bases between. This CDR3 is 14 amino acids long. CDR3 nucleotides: TGTGCCAGCAGTGCGTTATTGGAGAACTACGAGCAGTACTTC. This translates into CASSALLENYEQYF.

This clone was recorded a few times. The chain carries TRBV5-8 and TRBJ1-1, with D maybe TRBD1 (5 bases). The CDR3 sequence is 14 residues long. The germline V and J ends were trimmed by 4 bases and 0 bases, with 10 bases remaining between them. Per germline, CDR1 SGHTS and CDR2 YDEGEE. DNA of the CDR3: TGTGCCAGCAGCCACGGGGGGGTGAACACTGAAGCTTTCTTT. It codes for CASSHGGVNTEAFF.

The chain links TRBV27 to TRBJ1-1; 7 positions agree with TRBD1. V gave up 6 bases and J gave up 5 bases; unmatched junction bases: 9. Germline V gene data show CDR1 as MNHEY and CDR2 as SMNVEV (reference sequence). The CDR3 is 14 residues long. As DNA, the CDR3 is TGTGCCAGCAGGCCTTGGTCGGACAGGACTGAAGCTTTCTTT. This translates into CASRPWSDRTEAFF.

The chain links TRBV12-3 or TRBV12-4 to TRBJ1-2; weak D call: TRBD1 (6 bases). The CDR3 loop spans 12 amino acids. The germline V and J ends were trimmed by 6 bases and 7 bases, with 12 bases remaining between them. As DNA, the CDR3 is TGTGCCAGCAGCCGCACAGGGCTTGGCTACACCTTC. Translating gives CASSRTGLGYTF.

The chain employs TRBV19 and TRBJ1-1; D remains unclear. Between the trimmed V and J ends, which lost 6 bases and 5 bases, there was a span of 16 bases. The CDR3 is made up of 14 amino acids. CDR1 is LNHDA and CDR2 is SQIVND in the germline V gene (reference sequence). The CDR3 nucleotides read TGTGCCAGTAGAACTAGCAAAGGCTGGACTGAAGCTTTCTTT. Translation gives CASRTSKGWTEAFF. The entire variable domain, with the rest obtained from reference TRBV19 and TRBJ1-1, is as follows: DGGITQSPKYLFRKEGQNVTLSCEQNLNHDAMYWYRQDPGQGLRLIYYSQIVNDFQKGDIAEGYSVSREKKESFPLTVTSAQKNPTAFYLCASRTSKGWTEAFFGQGTRLTVV.

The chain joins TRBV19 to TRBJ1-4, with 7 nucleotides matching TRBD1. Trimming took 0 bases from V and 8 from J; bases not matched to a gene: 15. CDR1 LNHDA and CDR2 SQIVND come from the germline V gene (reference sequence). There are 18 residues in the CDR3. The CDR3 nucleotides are TGTGCCAGTAGTATAGATTCGTTCCGGAGACAGGGAAGGGAAAAACTGTTTTTT. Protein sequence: CASSIDSFRRQGREKLFF.

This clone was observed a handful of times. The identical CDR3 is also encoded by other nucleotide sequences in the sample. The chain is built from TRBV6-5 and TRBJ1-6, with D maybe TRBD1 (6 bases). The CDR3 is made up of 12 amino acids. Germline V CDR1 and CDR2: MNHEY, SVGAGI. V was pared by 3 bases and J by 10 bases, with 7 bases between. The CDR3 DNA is TGTGCCAGCAGTTATCAGGGGTCACCCCTCCACTTT. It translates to CASSYQGSPLHF.